The entry that follows covers one T cell receptor (beta chain) sequence. What this receptor recognizes is not known. No quality values exist for individual bases; no much larger clone is one base distant. These data come from a study of T-cell reconstitution after alpha-beta-depleted transplantation in children (dated by TCRdb to the mid-2010s). Study-level background: Using TCR repertoire profiling, the study quantitatively followed how T-cell immune reconstitution unfolded in children after TCRalphabeta/CD19-depleted allogeneic hematopoietic cell transplantation.

Including cysteine and phenylalanine, the CDR3 has 13 amino acids. The retained sequence is limited to the CDR3, 39 bases, with the frame set at the first base. Looking up the germline V gene yields CDR1 MGHRA and CDR2 YSYEKL. The trim is 4 bases for V and 5 bases for J, with a gap of 11 bases between the germline ends. On the study overall, not on this receptor specifically: In some patients, the high TCRbeta diversity seen at day 60 was put down to recipient T cells and intrathymic progenitors that had survived conditioning. The frequencies of hyperexpanded clones fell over the following months, and after one year, T-cell counts and TCRbeta diversity were mostly attributed to newly produced T cells. The apparently early alphabetaT-cell count recovery about two months after transplant was reportedly dependent on only several hundred rapidly expanded clones derived from non-depleted graft cells.

Reading the label with the study, this specimen's treatment or condition is: allogeneic hematopoietic cell transplantation with graft depleted of TCRalphabeta T cells and CD19 B cells. TCRalphabeta/CD19-depleted allogeneic hematopoietic cell grafts were given to the transplant recipients, all of whom were children. Receptors were amplified or captured by PCR. TCRdb records Illumina HiSeq 2500 as the sequencer. TCR libraries were prepared with molecular barcoding, using unique molecular identifiers to normalize TCRbeta repertoire quantification. Clones were called with MiXCR by TCRdb after fastp trimmed the public reads at Q25, and only in-frame beta chains were retained. Rows are combined by CDR3 protein, so each entry shows the most common genes and DNA. The sample table contains about 250,000 distinct CDR3 sequences; only one count was recorded for about 24% of them. The top ten constitute about 5% of the sample.

The rearrangement combines TRBV4-1 with TRBJ2-5; the D gene could be TRBD1 or TRBD2, each one agreeing over 6 bases. The source material was PBMCs, mostly from graft donor cells, sampled 360 days after TCRalphabeta/CD19-depleted stem cell transplant. This sequence originates from a female patient between 2 and 15 years old who had a stem cell transplant for congenital amegakaryocytic thrombocytopenia, so the T cells may come from the graft donor. The bases are TGCGCCAGCAGCCGGGGGGCCCGGGAGACCCAGTACTTC. This is translated as CASSRGARETQYF.